The sequence of this TCR beta chain was determined in a study of T cells in Graves' hyperthyroidism and ophthalmopathy. General study findings and limits: Appearing also in blood were most of the thyroid clonotypes expanded above 0.001.

CDR1 and CDR2 (germline): SGHNT, YENEEA. The CDR3 spans 14 residues. Deletions cut 6 bases from V and 1 base from J, with 12 bases between. The sample holds many counts of this clonotype. Its specificity is unknown. The hyperthyroidism was newly diagnosed and had lasted under 2 months; the patients were aged 18 to 65. Amplification targeted TCR beta CDR3 regions from RNA transcripts. First-round RT-PCR of the TCR CDR3 relied on the HTBI primer set. Each CDR3 protein gets one entry after TCRdb re-called the multiplex PCR reads with MiXCR. In the table there are 300,000 to 450,000 distinct CDR3 sequences, 11% to 15% of which are singletons.

Sequencing used blood. This chain links TRBV11-3 with TRBJ1-1; D is perhaps TRBD1 (5 bases). This receptor was obtained from a woman aged 55-70 years with Graves' hyperthyroidism. CDR3 bases: TGTGCCAGCAGTGAAGGGGCAACGAACACTGAAGCTTTCTTT. It translates to CASSEGATNTEAFF.